The source of this TCR beta chain is a study of cytomegalovirus exposure and HLA in healthy donors. Findings and caveats of the study: Serostatus for CMV was the only available immune exposure information. A few CMV-associated chains were confirmed in vitro to be specific for CMV antigens.

Details on this clone: The target antigen is unknown.

The PCR was carried out with 60 Vbeta primers and 13 Jbeta primers. Data came from immunoSEQ multiplex PCR; TCRdb stores just in-frame clones and leaves some out. The sample totals 80,000 or so clones; its top ten clones hold around 13%. Losses at the gene ends were 4 bases for V and 7 bases for J; bases not matched to a gene: 8. The CDR3 is made up of 15 amino acids. Germline values: CDR1 SGHTA, CDR2 FQGNSA. This clonotype was sampled from a man aged 45-65 years in good health and CMV-seropositive. The genes are TRBV7-2 and TRBJ2-4; 9 bases line up with TRBD1. The sequencing input was PBMCs. The CDR3 sequence is CASSSRTGQGNIQYF. The CDR3 coding sequence is TGTGCCAGCAGCTCCCGGACAGGACAGGGGAACATTCAGTACTTC.